This record covers a single T cell receptor beta chain. Its antigen is still unknown. The CDR3 runs 15 residues from the cysteine to the phenylalanine. The sequence is cut down to CDR3 DNA, 45 bases in frame from base 1. The germline V gene encodes CDR1 SGHVS and CDR2 FNYEAQ. From V the trimming removes 5 bases and from J it removes 8 bases, while the gene matches leave 11 bases of the junction unaccounted for. This record belongs to a study of cytomegalovirus exposure and HLA in healthy donors (TCRdb year 2017). Background on the whole study: An earlier analysis of approximately 640 of the donors reported more than 250 Gb of sequence data and around 120 million unique TCR beta sequences from approximately 180 million T cells. On average, over 200,000 unique TCR beta nucleotide sequences were sequenced per donor among roughly 430 genotyped donors of the cohort, with about 19% of those sequences being non-productive. Along with the approximately 670-subject first cohort, a separate validation cohort of over 90 different subjects was used. In a later genetic analysis, genome-wide SNP genotypes for about three fifths of the 666 donors were used, and that subset was treated as a discovery cohort. Several DR-DQ haplotypes were treated as single units for association and clustering because of strong linkage in the cohort. The aim of the study was to test whether cataloging public T cell receptors could identify signatures of past pathogen exposure. Rather than using new phenotypic data, the later analysis identified candidate immune exposures from TCR beta sequences and from how often those sequences occurred across donors. To study patterns of TCR occurrence, a later analysis re-analyzed previously published TCR beta repertoires from 650 to 750 donors and added high-resolution HLA genotyping. Every discovery cohort repertoire had been produced on one sequencing platform. Alongside the repertoire data, information on donor age, sex, ethnicity and CMV serostatus was compiled. Among the 398 genotyped donors, roughly 80% belonged to the genetic ancestry cluster associated with self-reported Caucasian donors. To predict cytomegalovirus infection status, the study brought together high-throughput TCR immunosequencing, statistical association of individual TCRs with disease status, and machine learning. The study profiled the T cell repertoires of 500 to 800 subjects by immunosequencing and related them to cytomegalovirus serostatus. The number of typed donors differed by locus: about 620-630 for A, B, C, DRB1 and DQB1; 500 to 550 for DQA1; 600 to 610 for DPA1; and some 450 for DPB1. To decide whether each TCR beta V gene segment behaved as functional or pseudogenic, an earlier analysis of some 570 of the donors relied on high-throughput TCR beta sequencing. Around 330 gigabases of sequencing data and around 85 million unique TCR sequences made up an early release that covered around 640 HLA-typed donors. Both class I and class II loci were covered by HLA typing, at four-digit resolution. What the study reported, not specific to this receptor: A further reported finding was that TCR beta sequences accurately predicted the HLA-A and HLA-B alleles for most subjects in the first cohort. In the study, around 150 TCR beta chains were listed as associated with cytomegalovirus. Several of the top co-occurrence clusters appeared to be linked to parvovirus B19, influenza, CMV and Epstein-Barr virus, according to a later analysis. Some IMGT-functional V segments, including TRBV6-2 and TRBV6-3, could not be distinguished by the 87-base-pair reads and were therefore excluded. For the cohort, immune exposure information was limited to CMV serostatus. About 15 rarely observed V segments, including chromosome 9 orphons, were excluded from the earlier analysis of just under 600 of the donors because counts were too low. In a later analysis, HLA-associated TCR beta chains showed more clonal expansion and lower generation probabilities than non-associated chains that were equally common. Because HLA typing was unavailable for some donors at each locus, only the typed subset was used in association tests. According to the authors, the approach could potentially be generalized to other disease states and immunological phenotypes. Correlated functional status among segregating V segments might be attributable to linkage disequilibrium, but an unknown experimental factor could not be ruled out. According to a later genetic analysis, donors in an Asian-associated ancestry cluster had fewer N-insertions in productive TCRs than the approximately 700-donor mean. Broadly in line with IMGT annotations, most TCR beta V segments showed up in productive rearrangements about 87% or about 30% of the time in an earlier analysis of several hundred of the donors. The sequencing pipeline was judged likely to have produced a cluster of highly shared sequence variants as a technical artifact. In a later analysis, over 15,000 TCR beta sequences were associated with specific HLA alleles at a false discovery rate of 0.05. In a later analysis, most CMV-associated TCR beta chains were found to appear HLA-restricted, with HLA associations seemingly driven largely by CMV exposure. A later genetic analysis associated a missense DCLRE1C variant with V-gene and J-gene trimming of TCR beta chains, and an independent cohort replicated the association. When HLA alleles, especially DR and DQ, strongly co-occurred, TCR associations were difficult to assign to individual alleles. Only TCR beta chains were sequenced in this cohort, and the absence of alpha or paired-chain data limited detectable features. According to a later analysis, TCR association rates differed among HLA loci, with DRB1 alleles showing the most associated TCRs and HLA-C alleles showing the fewest. Sequencing depth was assumed to be roughly uniform across donors in the presence/absence analyses, though that assumption may not hold. The classifier was reported to diagnose cytomegalovirus status with high specificity and sensitivity in both the original cohort and the validation cohort. Most TCR sequences were seen in very few donors, while some public TCRs were found in many individuals. In vitro tests confirmed that a few of the cytomegalovirus-associated TCR beta chains recognize cytomegalovirus antigens.

Preparation of the library involved the immunoSEQ multiplex PCR assay. For the multiplex PCR, a mixture combining 60 forward primers for TCR Vbeta segments and 13 reverse primers for TCR Jbeta segments was used. The CDR3 region of rearranged TCR beta genes was amplified from genomic DNA with a multiplex PCR assay. On the Illumina HiSeq System, the amplified TCR beta libraries were sequenced as 87-base-pair reads. The published analysis was carried out like this. A later analysis counted about 80 million unique TCR beta chains across the 650 to 700 repertoires, and around 9.9 million of these chains were shared by at least two donors. Raw reads were error-corrected and collapsed into unique sequences by a nearest-neighbor algorithm in which closely related sequences were merged to remove PCR and sequencing errors. V, D and J gene segments were assigned by aligning CDR3 sequences to IMGT reference sequences. For a sequence to be retained, a match of at least six nucleotides to both a V gene segment and a J gene segment was required. Rearrangements were classified as productive when the CDR3 lacked stop codons and remained in frame with V and J, and all other rearrangements were classified as non-productive. Following IMGT convention, CDR3 was defined as the stretch from the second conserved V-encoded cysteine to the conserved J-encoded phenylalanine. The earlier analysis of about 560 of the donors excluded any sequence lacking an unambiguous match to a single V gene segment. An earlier analysis of several hundred of the donors called V segments functional above 56.7% productive rearrangements and segregating when the between-donor standard deviation exceeded 5%. A statistical classification framework was developed to diagnose cytomegalovirus status using the catalog of TCR beta chain sequences. In a later analysis, TCR nucleotide sequences were compared against IMGT/GENE-DB human TR gene sequences so that V and J genes could be assigned. In a later analysis, CDR3 sequences and most-parsimonious VDJ recombination scenarios were assigned using the TCRdist pipeline. In a later analysis, each TCR beta chain was defined by its CDR3 amino acid sequence together with its V-gene family, and reads lacking a unique V-gene family were excluded. A later analysis removed 600 or so highly shared, low-generation-probability nucleotide sequences to deal with suspected cross-contamination and a sequencing artifact. In a later analysis, a clonal expansion index was calculated for each public chain from normalized within-repertoire ranks of inferred template counts. A later analysis computed generation probabilities with a VDJ recombination model fitted to out-of-frame rearrangements, and checked the results against IGoR. Hypergeometric tests were used in a later analysis to score TCR-TCR, TCR-HLA and TCR-CMV co-occurrence, with a repertoire-size bias correction applied to the TCR pairs. In a later analysis, false discovery rates were estimated by permuting HLA or CMV assignments 20 times. In a later analysis, co-occurring TCRs were grouped using DBSCAN, and TCRdist sequence similarity was added for clustering within HLA-allele-positive subsets. Repertoires with fewer than 30,000 or more than 120,000 public chains, plus five repertoires with anomalous nucleotide sharing, were excluded from co-occurrence clustering. TCRdb's version of the immuneACCESS table is confined to in-frame rearrangements and falls short of the full clone set. An unresolved V gene accounts for under half of the shortfall where checked; the remainder is of unknown origin. The V and J calls and clone size were taken over from that table, and D and trimming were inferred from the DNA. The sample's records list around 150,000 clones. The ten largest clones add up to about 1.2% of the sample.

The cohort was made up of 500 to 800 healthy bone marrow donors. Cohort members were all nominally healthy when sampled, although unrecorded immune exposures were likely present. The donor was CMV seronegative and belonged to the group of 350 or so seronegative cohort members. A peripheral blood sample was collected from each donor, and TCR beta sequencing was performed on peripheral blood mononuclear cells. The Qiagen DNeasy Blood Extraction Kit was used to extract genomic DNA from the blood cell samples. The sequence links TRBV7-6 to TRBJ2-1, with 8 junctional bases fitting TRBD1. The sequencing sample was made of PBMCs. The sequence derives from a woman aged 55-70 years in good health and CMV-seronegative. CDR3 sequence: CASSHGQGLSDEQFF. The bases read TGTGCCAGCAGCCACGGACAGGGTCTCTCTGATGAGCAGTTCTTC.